Below are 31 T cell receptor beta chains sequenced from a single sample in a study of shared clonotypes between healthy human individuals. TCRdb keeps only in-frame clones here, not all; method: immunoSEQ multiplex PCR. Of 2 million to 2.5 million clones listed, 80% to 95% are singletons. The material sequenced was naive CD4+ T cells from PBMCs. Specified subset: CD45RA+ positively selected. The receptor set was obtained from a man between 18 and 35 years old in good health. Some clones in this sample may be carry-over from other donors' samples.

The chain couples TRBV28 to TRBJ1-1; the D is unclear. CDR1 and CDR2 (germline): MDHEN, SYDVKM. CDR3 length: 11 residues. The V end lost 2 bases, the J end lost 7 bases, and 5 bases lay between the germline ends. The CDR3, as DNA: TGTGCCAGCAGTTTACAGAATGAAGCTTTCTTT. It translates to CASSLQNEAFF.

Concerning this clone: The sample holds other DNA sequences that translate to the same CDR3. The J gene is TRBJ1-3, the V gene TRBV29-1, with D hard to call. The CDR3 contains 12 residues. Per the germline V gene, CDR1 is SQVTM and CDR2 is ANQGSEA. V dropped 1 base and J dropped 4 bases, with 5 bases sitting between them. In DNA, the CDR3 is TGCAGCGTTGAAGGGGTAGGAAACACCATATATTTT. Translating gives CSVEGVGNTIYF.

The genes are TRBV7-9 and TRBJ1-1, with 9 nucleotides matching TRBD1. This CDR3 has 14 residues. The V gene end was trimmed by 5 bases and the J gene end by 3 bases; junction bases not matched to a gene: 4. CDR1 and CDR2 (germline): SEHNR, FQNEAQ (reference sequence). The CDR3 here is CASSLTGGHTEAFF. CDR3 DNA: TGTGCCAGCAGCCTTACAGGGGGCCACACTGAAGCTTTCTTT. Together with reference TRBV7-9 and TRBJ1-1, the CDR3 gives the full variable domain: DTGVSQNPRHKITKRGQNVTFRCDPISEHNRLYWYRQTLGQGPEFLTYFQNEAQLEKSRLLSDRFSAERPKGSFSTLEIQRTEQGDSAMYLCASSLTGGHTEAFFGQGTRLTVV.

This clone has a handful of counts. This sample also contains other DNA sequences that code for the same CDR3. The chain uses TRBV7-9 and TRBJ2-7, with 11 bases lining up with TRBD2. Germline-derived CDR1 and CDR2 are SEHNR and FQNEAQ (reference sequence). Trimming at V came to 2 bases and at J to 6 bases, leaving 3 bases not matched to a gene. The CDR3 is made up of 14 amino acids. Here the CDR3 reads CASSLTSGSREQYF. The CDR3 region has the DNA TGTGCCAGCAGCTTAACTAGCGGGAGCCGCGAGCAGTACTTC.

The chain uses TRBV5-8 and TRBJ1-5, with D unclear. The ends were cut back, 5 bases at V and 5 bases at J, with 8 bases in the middle. The CDR3 runs 12 residues. Germline V gives CDR1 SGHTS, CDR2 YDEGEE. The CDR3 coding sequence is TGTGCCAGCAGGAAGCACGATCAGCCCCAGCATTTT. It encodes CASRKHDQPQHF.

V is TRBV7-3 and J is TRBJ2-2, with D perhaps TRBD2 (6 bases). The germline CDR1 and CDR2 sequences are SGHTA and FQGTGA. This CDR3 has 16 residues. V was clipped by 0 bases and J by 2 bases, with 10 bases between them. This chain's CDR3 is CASSLTASANTGELFF. CDR3 nucleotide sequence: TGTGCCAGCAGCTTAACAGCTAGCGCTAACACCGGGGAGCTGTTTTTT. The entire variable domain, with the rest obtained from reference TRBV7-3 and TRBJ2-2, is as follows: GAGVSQTPSNKVTEKGKYVELRCDPISGHTALYWYRQSLGQGPEFLIYFQGTGAADDSGLPNDRFFAVRPEGSVSTLKIQRTERGDSAVYLCASSLTASANTGELFFGEGSRLTVL.

This clone was found once. The chain employs TRBV5-1 and TRBJ2-7, with 15 bases that match TRBD2. Germline values: CDR1 SGHRS, CDR2 YFSETQ. The ends lost 0 bases at V and 1 base at J; junction bases unmatched: 5. The CDR3 is made up of 18 amino acids. The CDR3 is CASSLGGLAGGQSYEQYF. CDR3 nucleotides: TGCGCCAGCAGCTTGGGGGGACTAGCGGGAGGCCAATCCTACGAGCAGTACTTC.

The gene calls are TRBV6-5 and TRBJ1-4; D perhaps matches TRBD1 (6 bases). V lost 6 bases, J lost 2 bases, and 10 bases lay in between. CDR1 is MNHEY and CDR2 is SVGAGI in the germline V gene. CDR3 length: 14 amino acids. DNA of the CDR3: TGTGCCAGCAGGAACAGGGCTACTAATGAAAAACTGTTTTTT. It is translated as CASRNRATNEKLFF.

This clone was found once. The chain joins TRBV27 to TRBJ1-5, with 9 nucleotides matching TRBD1. The germline V gene encodes CDR1 MNHEY and CDR2 SMNVEV (reference sequence). V was pared by 5 bases and J by 5 bases, with 13 bases of the junction left unmatched. The CDR3 spans 17 residues. CDR3 sequence reads: CASSPHGQGRPYQPQHF. The DNA for the CDR3 is TGTGCCAGCAGTCCCCACGGACAGGGGAGGCCTTATCAGCCCCAGCATTTT.

The rearrangement uses TRBV14 and TRBJ2-1, with 9 bases matching TRBD2. Looked up from germline, CDR1 is SGHDN and CDR2 is FVKESK. This CDR3 is built from 18 residues. With V trimmed by 0 bases and J by 2 bases, 8 bases remained unmatched. DNA for the CDR3: TGTGCCAGCAGCCAAGAAGGGGTACGCGGGAGGGCCTACAATGAGCAGTTCTTC. It codes for CASSQEGVRGRAYNEQFF.

Only a few counts were recorded for this clone. The chain uses TRBV30 and TRBJ1-1; D uncertain. V lost 3 bases and J 6 bases, leaving 11 bases between the germline ends. Germline CDR1 and CDR2: GTSNPN and SVGIG (reference sequence). CDR3 size: 12 residues. CDR3 residues: CAWRVWGSEAFF. CDR3 DNA sequence: TGTGCCTGGAGGGTCTGGGGATCTGAAGCTTTCTTT.

This rearrangement joins TRBV14 to TRBJ2-7; possibly TRBD2 for D (5 bases). The CDR3 has 13 amino acids. Germline-derived CDR1 and CDR2 are SGHDN and FVKESK. Trimming shortened V by 3 bases and J by 6 bases, and 12 bases separated the two germline ends. CDR3 sequence: CASSHGRGFEQYF. The CDR3 nucleotides read TGTGCCAGCAGCCACGGTAGAGGGTTCGAGCAGTACTTC.

The chain uses TRBV18 and TRBJ2-7; tentative D call: TRBD1 (6 bases). V was clipped by 3 bases and J by 6 bases, with 12 bases between them. Germline CDR1 and CDR2: KGHSH and LQKENI. The CDR3 contains 13 residues. The CDR3 loop is CASSPGTSPEQYF. CDR3 sequence (DNA): TGTGCCAGCTCACCGGGGACATCCCCCGAGCAGTACTTC. The full variable domain, with the rest looked up from reference TRBV18 and TRBJ2-7, is NAGVMQNPRHLVRRRGQEARLRCSPMKGHSHVYWYRQLPEEGLKFMVYLQKENIIDESGMPKERFSAEFPKEGPSILRIQQVVRGDSAAYFCASSPGTSPEQYFGPGTRLTVT.

Regarding this clone: Other DNA sequences in the same sample also yield this CDR3. The rearrangement joins TRBV29-1 to TRBJ1-6; 10 bases line up with TRBD1. This CDR3 comprises 13 residues. CDR1 is SQVTM, CDR2 ANQGSEA, per germline. V lost 5 bases and J lost 7; bases outside the gene matches: 2. The CDR3 region has the DNA TGCAGCGTTTGGACAGGGGGGAATTCACCCCTCCACTTT. It yields the protein CSVWTGGNSPLHF.

This chain links TRBV6-6 with TRBJ2-3; D gene ambiguous. V dropped 2 bases and J dropped 1 base, with 10 bases sitting between them. This CDR3 has 15 amino acids. Looked up from germline, CDR1 is MNHNY and CDR2 is SVGAGI (reference sequence). The CDR3 DNA is TGTGCCAGCAGTTACCCACCCGAGGGCACAGATACGCAGTATTTT. This gives the protein CASSYPPEGTDTQYF.

This clone was seen just once. The CDR3 here is CASSTIQGRVKTQYF. The CDR3 DNA reads as TGTGCCAGCAGCACGATACAGGGGAGGGTAAAGACCCAGTACTTC. V usage is TRBV11-2 and J usage is TRBJ2-5, with D perhaps being TRBD1 or TRBD2 (7 bases each). This CDR3 spans 15 amino acids. The V end lost 5 bases, the J end lost 6 bases, and 19 bases lay between the germline ends. Germline lookup yields CDR1 SGHAT and CDR2 FQNNGV.

The rearrangement uses TRBV6-1 and TRBJ1-2; a weak D match, TRBD1 (5 bases). The germline CDR1 and CDR2 sequences are MNHNS and SASEGT. This CDR3 is 17 amino acids long. The V end lost 3 bases, the J end lost 3 bases, and 20 bases lay between the germline ends. The CDR3 protein is CASSDWGTTVGDYGYTF. Written as DNA, the CDR3 is TGTGCCAGCAGTGATTGGGGGACGACCGTAGGGGACTATGGCTACACCTTC.

The V call is TRBV2, the J call TRBJ2-5; 7 nucleotides align to TRBD2. Germline lookup yields CDR1 SNHLY and CDR2 FYNNEI. V trimming: 6 bases; J trimming: 7 bases; junction bases outside the gene matches: 5. CDR3 length: 12 residues. The CDR3 sequence: CASSTGGGTQYF. The CDR3, as DNA: TGTGCCAGCAGCACGGGAGGCGGGACCCAGTACTTC. Variable domain in full (rest from reference TRBV2 and TRBJ2-5): EPEVTQTPSHQVTQMGQEVILRCVPISNHLYFYWYRQILGQKVEFLVSFYNNEISEKSEIFDDQFSVERPDGSNFTLKIRSTKLEDSAMYFCASSTGGGTQYFGPGTRLLVL.

The gene calls are TRBV7-9 and TRBJ2-5; 10 bases fit TRBD2. The ends lost 4 bases at V and 4 bases at J; junction bases unmatched: 3. In germline, CDR1 is SEHNR, CDR2 FQNEAQ (reference sequence). The CDR3 sequence is 14 residues long. Here the CDR3 reads CASSSGLAAETQYF. The CDR3 nucleotides are TGTGCCAGCAGCTCCGGACTAGCGGCAGAGACCCAGTACTTC.

The V call is TRBV28, the J call TRBJ2-5; D gene unclear. CDR1 is MDHEN and CDR2 is SYDVKM in the germline V gene. The V end lost 3 bases, the J end lost 1 base, and 9 bases lay between the germline ends. CDR3 length: 14 residues. The CDR3 here is CASSFGRLQETQYF. CDR3 nucleotide sequence: TGTGCCAGCAGTTTTGGCCGTCTCCAAGAGACCCAGTACTTC.

This chain uses TRBV5-4 with TRBJ1-2; possibly TRBD1 for D (6 bases). The CDR3 spans 16 residues. V was cut by 4 bases and J by 8 bases, with 24 bases left in between. Germline assignment: CDR1 SGHNT and CDR2 YYREEE (reference sequence). The CDR3 region has the DNA TGTGCCAGCAGCCCTAATAGAGGGGGGGGCGCCAGCGGCTACACCTTC. Translated: CASSPNRGGGASGYTF.

CDR3: CASWGAGTAYEQYF. DNA for the CDR3: TGTGCCAGCTGGGGGGCGGGCACGGCCTACGAGCAGTACTTC. The V gene is TRBV2, the J gene TRBJ2-7; D possibly matches TRBD1 or TRBD2 (6 bases each). V dropped 8 bases and J dropped 2 bases, with 16 bases sitting between them. The CDR3 runs to 14 residues. Germline V gene lookup returns CDR1 SNHLY and CDR2 FYNNEI.

In regard to this clone: This sample also contains other DNA sequences that code for the same CDR3. This chain joins TRBV7-2 and TRBJ2-5; D not resolved. V gave up 2 bases and J gave up 4 bases, with 5 bases separating them. This CDR3 comprises 12 residues. Germline CDR1 is SGHTA and CDR2 is FQGNSA. The CDR3 DNA reads TGTGCCAGCAGCTTATCAGGAGAGACCCAGTACTTC. Translation gives CASSLSGETQYF.

The rearrangement links TRBV7-9 to TRBJ2-7; perhaps D is TRBD1 or TRBD2 (6 bases each). V lost 7 bases to trimming and J lost 2 bases, with 15 bases between them. The CDR3 is 14 residues long. Per germline, CDR1 SEHNR and CDR2 FQNEAQ (reference sequence). The CDR3 spells CASTYRDSTYEQYF. DNA of the CDR3: TGTGCCAGCACCTACAGGGACTCGACCTACGAGCAGTACTTC. Together with reference TRBV7-9 and TRBJ2-7, the CDR3 gives the full variable domain: DTGVSQNPRHKITKRGQNVTFRCDPISEHNRLYWYRQTLGQGPEFLTYFQNEAQLEKSRLLSDRFSAERPKGSFSTLEIQRTEQGDSAMYLCASTYRDSTYEQYFGPGTRLTVT.

The chain links TRBV28 to TRBJ2-4, with D uncertain. Trimming removed 7 bases at V and 11 bases at J, with 12 bases between. The CDR3 length is 11 residues. Germline-derived CDR1 and CDR2 are MDHEN and SYDVKM. CDR3: CASTGADFQYF. In DNA form, the CDR3 reads TGTGCCAGCACAGGTGCAGACTTTCAGTACTTC.

The rearrangement links TRBV6-5 to TRBJ1-6, with D perhaps TRBD1 (5 bases). Trimming removed 6 bases from V and 5 bases from J, with 14 bases in between. Germline CDR1 MNHEY, CDR2 SVGAGI. This CDR3 spans 15 amino acids. The CDR3 nucleotides read TGTGCCAGCAGCCCTCCGGGACGGAATAATTCACCCCTCCACTTT. Protein: CASSPPGRNNSPLHF.

V gene TRBV4-2 combines with J gene TRBJ2-3, with TRBD2 identical over 13 bases. CDR3 size: 19 residues. Germline-derived CDR1 and CDR2 are LGHNA and YNFKEQ. The trim removed 0 bases at V and 4 bases at J, leaving 10 bases unmatched. CDR3 sequence: CASSQDWVRTSGSPDTQYF. The CDR3 DNA is TGTGCCAGCAGCCAAGATTGGGTCCGGACTAGCGGGAGTCCAGATACGCAGTATTTT.

V and J are TRBV5-4 and TRBJ2-1, with 9 bases matching TRBD1. Germline CDR1 SGHNT, CDR2 YYREEE (reference sequence). This CDR3 region has 15 residues. Trimming took 4 bases from V and 4 from J; bases not matched to a gene: 6. CDR3 in amino acids: CASSNKDRGYNEQFF. DNA for the CDR3: TGTGCCAGCAGCAATAAGGACAGGGGATACAATGAGCAGTTCTTC.

The chain uses TRBV5-8 and TRBJ2-1; TRBD2 aligns across 11 bases. CDR3 length: 20 amino acids. The V and J ends lost 4 bases and 0 bases, in that order; junction bases with no gene match: 15. Germline-derived CDR1 and CDR2 are SGHTS and YDEGEE. The CDR3 sequence: CASSPIGTSGGTSSYNEQFF. In nucleotides, the CDR3 is TGTGCCAGCAGCCCGATTGGGACTAGCGGAGGGACGAGCTCCTACAATGAGCAGTTCTTC.

The chain carries TRBV19 and TRBJ2-5, with D maybe TRBD2 (5 bases). Germline CDR1 reads LNHDA; CDR2 reads SQIVND (reference sequence). The V end lost 1 base, the J end lost 3 bases, and 9 bases lay between the germline ends. CDR3 length: 14 residues. The CDR3 region has the DNA TGTGCCAGTAGTATAGGGCGAGCGGAAGAGACCCAGTACTTC. This encodes CASSIGRAEETQYF. The whole variable domain, remainder taken from reference TRBV19 and TRBJ2-5, is DGGITQSPKYLFRKEGQNVTLSCEQNLNHDAMYWYRQDPGQGLRLIYYSQIVNDFQKGDIAEGYSVSREKKESFPLTVTSAQKNPTAFYLCASSIGRAEETQYFGPGTRLLVL.

The rearrangement uses TRBV7-3 and TRBJ2-7, with D possibly being TRBD2 (7 bases). This CDR3 has 15 residues. V was cut by 5 bases and J by 2 bases, with 16 bases left in between. Germline CDR1 is SGHTA and CDR2 is FQGTGA. The CDR3, as DNA: TGTGCCAGCAGCCTCAGGGGAGGGAATCCCTACGAGCAGTACTTC. This gives the protein CASSLRGGNPYEQYF.